What follows are 28 T cell receptor beta chains derived from one specimen sequenced in a study of cytomegalovirus exposure and HLA in healthy donors. The PCR was carried out with 60 Vbeta primers and 13 Jbeta primers. Profiled with immunoSEQ multiplex PCR; TCRdb holds only in-frame clones, not every one. The data contain about 210,000 clones, roughly four fifths of them seen just once; the ten biggest clones take up roughly 10%. Sequenced: PBMCs. The receptors derive from a woman between 50 and 59 years old in good health and CMV-seropositive.

V gene TRBV5-3 combines with J gene TRBJ1-2; D not resolved. TRBV5-3 carries the ORF label, with uncertain function. The CDR3 is 16 residues long. With 3 bases removed from V and 4 bases from J, the gap between germline ends came to 19 bases. The CDR3 nucleotides are TGTGCCAGAAGCTCTCGGTGGCAGCGGCGGGCCTATGGCTACACCTTC. Its translation is CARSSRWQRRAYGYTF.

The V and J genes are TRBV7-7 and TRBJ2-2; D perhaps matches TRBD1 (7 bases). CDR1 is SSHAT and CDR2 is FNYEAQ in the germline V gene (reference sequence). CDR3 length equals 18 residues. V lost 5 bases and J 5 bases, leaving 24 bases between the germline ends. CDR3 DNA sequence: TGTGCCAGCAGCCCGCGGGACAGTGACAATGCAAGGACCGGGGAGCTGTTTTTT. It encodes CASSPRDSDNARTGELFF.

The chain couples TRBV9 to TRBJ1-3; D is ambiguous. Germline assignment: CDR1 SGDLS and CDR2 YYNGEE. CDR3 length: 12 residues. V lost 1 base and J 4 bases, leaving 3 bases between the germline ends. The CDR3 DNA reads TGTGCCAGCAGCGTAACAGGAAACACCATATATTTT. Its translation: CASSVTGNTIYF.

The gene calls are TRBV19 and TRBJ2-3; tentatively, D is TRBD2 (6 bases). The CDR3 loop spans 17 amino acids. Looked up from germline, CDR1 is LNHDA and CDR2 is SQIVND (reference sequence). Trimming left V 7 bases short and J 7 bases short, with 27 bases between. DNA of the CDR3: TGTGCCAGTACTCCGCGGGAACCAAATCTGGTAGAAAATACGCAGTATTTT. This sequence encodes CASTPREPNLVENTQYF.

As for this clone: The same CDR3 is also encoded by other DNA sequences in this sample. The chain combines TRBV5-1 with TRBJ2-1; 10 nucleotides line up with TRBD1. The CDR3 runs to 15 residues. CDR1 is SGHRS, CDR2 YFSETQ, per germline. Trimming removed 0 bases from V and 3 bases from J; junction bases left unmatched: 0. This CDR3 reads CASSLGTGGYNEQFF. The CDR3 nucleotides read TGCGCCAGCAGCTTGGGGACAGGGGGCTACAATGAGCAGTTCTTC.

The chain carries TRBV2 and TRBJ2-1, with 8 nucleotides matching TRBD1. The germline CDR1 and CDR2 sequences are SNHLY and FYNNEI. V shed 5 bases and J 1 base; nucleotides not matched to a gene: 4. The length of the CDR3 is 15 residues. The CDR3 region is CASSRTGTSYNEQFF. CDR3 coding DNA: TGTGCCAGCAGTAGGACAGGGACTTCCTACAATGAGCAGTTCTTC.

The CDR3 here is CASSSDRENEKLFF. As DNA, the CDR3 is TGTGCCAGCAGCTCCGACAGGGAGAATGAAAAACTGTTTTTT. This rearrangement joins TRBV4-2 to TRBJ1-4, with 7 bases identical to TRBD1. The V gene end was trimmed by 5 bases and the J gene end by 5 bases; junction bases not matched to a gene: 5. Per germline, CDR1 LGHNA and CDR2 YNFKEQ. The CDR3 extends over 14 amino acids.

The genes are TRBV5-6 and TRBJ2-5; possible D gene TRBD1, 6 bases. Germline V gene data show CDR1 as SGHDT and CDR2 as YYEEEE. This CDR3 comprises 15 residues. V dropped 10 bases and J dropped 5 bases, with 24 bases sitting between them. The CDR3: CAGERQAGRGETQYF. The CDR3 bases are TGTGCCGGCGAACGACAGGCCGGGCGTGGGGAGACCCAGTACTTC.

V and J are TRBV5-1 and TRBJ2-5; 8 bases match TRBD1. The CDR3 is 14 amino acids. The V and J ends lost 4 bases and 4 bases, in that order; junction bases with no gene match: 6. Germline V gene lookup returns CDR1 SGHRS and CDR2 YFSETQ. The DNA for the CDR3 is TGCGCCAGCAGCCAGGGGGCACTCAGAGAGACCCAGTACTTC. This encodes CASSQGALRETQYF. The full variable domain, completed using reference TRBV5-1 and TRBJ2-5, is KAGVTQTPRYLIKTRGQQVTLSCSPISGHRSVSWYQQTPGQGLQFLFEYFSETQRNKGNFPGRFSGRQFSNSRSEMNVSTLELGDSALYLCASSQGALRETQYFGPGTRLLVL.

This clone appeared once. One end of the junction varies from germline; a read error may be responsible. CDR3 amino acids: CASSDTSGGQNTGVLFF. CDR3 nucleotide sequence: TGTGCCAGCAGTGATACTAGCGGGGGCCAAAACACCGGGGTGCTGTTTTTT. V gene TRBV6-4 combines with J gene TRBJ2-2; 11 bases align to TRBD2. Looked up from germline, CDR1 is MRHNA and CDR2 is SNTAGT. The CDR3 runs to 17 residues.

This clone was found once. The chain links TRBV7-2 to TRBJ1-5; D is ambiguous. The CDR3 runs 16 residues. Germline CDR1 and CDR2: SGHTA and FQGNSA. V was clipped by 5 bases and J by 0 bases, with 14 bases between them. The CDR3 region is CASSPREGYSNQPQHF. The CDR3, as DNA: TGTGCCAGCAGCCCACGGGAGGGCTATAGCAATCAGCCCCAGCATTTT.

V and J are TRBV4-1 and TRBJ2-7; D not resolved. Germline CDR1 MGHRA, CDR2 YSYEKL. This CDR3 region has 14 residues. Trimming left V 4 bases short and J 4 bases short, with 14 bases between. The CDR3 DNA reads TGCGCCAGCAGCCCCCATCTAAGTCGTTACGAGCAGTACTTC. Translated, it gives CASSPHLSRYEQYF.

J is TRBJ2-5 and V is TRBV5-1; possible D gene TRBD1, 5 bases. CDR3 length: 13 residues. The V and J ends lost 3 bases and 2 bases respectively, with 8 bases between them. Per germline, CDR1 SGHRS and CDR2 YFSETQ. DNA of the CDR3: TGCGCCAGCAGCTGGACAACTCAAGAGACCCAGTACTTC. Encoded protein: CASSWTTQETQYF.

The V call is TRBV4-3, the J call TRBJ2-5, with D possibly being TRBD2 (5 bases). CDR1 and CDR2 (germline): LGHNA, YSLEER. Trimming removed 4 bases from V and 8 bases from J, with 20 bases in between. The CDR3 extends over 15 amino acids. The CDR3 DNA is TGCGCCAGCAGCCCCTCCCGGACGGGGTCCGGTACCCAGTACTTC. Amino acids: CASSPSRTGSGTQYF.

This chain joins TRBV6-5 and TRBJ1-6, with D maybe TRBD1 (5 bases). V was cut by 8 bases and J by 5 bases, with 10 bases left in between. The CDR3 contains 13 residues. The V gene's germline CDR1 is MNHEY and CDR2 SVGAGI. The CDR3 DNA is TGTGCCAGCGGCGGGACGGATAATTCACCCCTCCACTTT. As protein: CASGGTDNSPLHF.

This clone was counted many times. This chain joins TRBV5-1 and TRBJ2-7, with TRBD1 matching over 7 bases. Germline lookup yields CDR1 SGHRS and CDR2 YFSETQ. This CDR3 is 13 amino acids long. V shed 2 bases and J 3 bases; nucleotides not matched to a gene: 2. This CDR3 reads CASSFRTGYEQYF. Written as DNA, the CDR3 is TGCGCCAGCAGCTTCCGGACAGGCTACGAGCAGTACTTC.

The gene calls are TRBV7-9 and TRBJ1-6; 9 bases are shared with TRBD1. The V and J ends lost 7 bases and 10 bases, in that order; junction bases with no gene match: 14. The CDR3 consists of 16 residues. Germline V gene data show CDR1 as SEHNR and CDR2 as FQNEAQ (reference sequence). CDR3 sequence reads: CASTSFTGTGKSPLHF. The CDR3 DNA reads TGTGCCAGCACTTCGTTTACCGGGACAGGGAAATCACCCCTCCACTTT.

The chain links TRBV4-2 to TRBJ2-1; 9 nucleotides match TRBD2. This CDR3 has 14 amino acids. Germline V CDR1 and CDR2: LGHNA, YNFKEQ. V lost 4 bases to trimming and J lost 5 bases; unmatched junction nucleotides: 3. CDR3 protein: CASSPTSGDNEQFF. DNA of the CDR3: TGTGCCAGCAGCCCGACTAGCGGCGACAATGAGCAGTTCTTC.

The V and J genes are TRBV5-6 and TRBJ2-7, with D perhaps matching TRBD2 (6 bases). Germline-derived CDR1 and CDR2 are SGHDT and YYEEEE. CDR3 length: 16 residues. V was pared by 4 bases and J by 0 bases, with 17 bases between. The CDR3 region has the DNA TGTGCCAGCAGCGTTGAAGAGTGGGGGGTCTCCTACGAGCAGTACTTC. Its protein is CASSVEEWGVSYEQYF.

The chain has TRBV27 and TRBJ2-7; TRBD1 agrees at 10 bases. Germline V gene sequence: CDR1 MNHEY, CDR2 SMNVEV (reference sequence). J gave up 2 bases and V 5 bases, and 3 bases lay outside the gene matches. The CDR3 is made up of 14 amino acids. The CDR3 region is CASSRGQGAYEQYF. CDR3 DNA sequence: TGTGCCAGCAGTCGTGGACAGGGGGCCTACGAGCAGTACTTC.

The genes are TRBV6-1 and TRBJ1-4; D is undetermined. In germline, CDR1 is MNHNS, CDR2 SASEGT. V dropped 2 bases and J dropped 8 bases, with 6 bases sitting between them. This CDR3 contains 12 residues. The CDR3 sequence: CASSERWEKLFF. Here the CDR3 DNA reads TGTGCCAGCAGTGAACGGTGGGAAAAACTGTTTTTT.

The V and J genes are TRBV11-3 and TRBJ2-3; TRBD2 matches 10 bases. The CDR3 length is 15 residues. With 4 bases clipped from V and 5 bases from J, the junction kept 6 bases outside the gene matches. CDR1 and CDR2 (germline): SGHNT, YENEEA. This CDR3 reads CASSSLAGEGDTQYF. CDR3 nucleotide sequence: TGTGCCAGCAGCTCTCTAGCGGGGGAGGGAGATACGCAGTATTTT.

A remark on this clone: Distinct nucleotide sequences in the sample also encode this CDR3. The DNA of the CDR3 is TGTGCCAGCAGTCAACAGGGGAACACTGAAGCTTTCTTT. Encoded protein: CASSQQGNTEAFF. The chain links TRBV7-9 to TRBJ1-1; possibly TRBD1 for D (6 bases). Trimming left V 6 bases short and J 1 base short, with 9 bases between. Germline CDR1 SEHNR, CDR2 FQNEAQ (reference sequence). The CDR3 is 13 residues long. The variable domain in full, with the rest retrieved from reference TRBV7-9 and TRBJ1-1, is DTGVSQNPRHKITKRGQNVTFRCDPISEHNRLYWYRQTLGQGPEFLTYFQNEAQLEKSRLLSDRFSAERPKGSFSTLEIQRTEQGDSAMYLCASSQQGNTEAFFGQGTRLTVV.

V usage is TRBV30 and J usage is TRBJ2-2, with D maybe TRBD1 (6 bases). Germline values: CDR1 GTSNPN, CDR2 SVGIG (reference sequence). V was trimmed by 0 bases and J by 3 bases, leaving 11 bases between them. CDR3 length: 15 residues. CDR3 sequence reads: CAWSVGGHYTGELFF. The CDR3 nucleotides are TGTGCCTGGAGTGTAGGGGGTCATTACACCGGGGAGCTGTTTTTT.

The CDR3 DNA follows: TGTGCCAGCAGTTTGATTGGAGCGGAGCAGTACTTC. Protein sequence: CASSLIGAEQYF. The gene calls are TRBV27 and TRBJ2-7; unclear D gene. Germline assignment: CDR1 MNHEY and CDR2 SMNVEV (reference sequence). The ends were cut back, 3 bases at V and 7 bases at J, with 10 bases in the middle. The CDR3 consists of 12 residues.

CDR3 in amino acids: CASSLGLYGEKLFF. The CDR3 nucleotides are TGTGCCAGCAGCTTAGGACTCTACGGTGAAAAACTGTTTTTT. V and J are TRBV7-2 and TRBJ1-4, with D hard to call. This CDR3 has 14 residues. V dropped 1 base and J dropped 7 bases, with 10 bases sitting between them. Germline CDR1 SGHTA, CDR2 FQGNSA.

The chain couples TRBV6-5 to TRBJ1-2; tentative D call: TRBD1 (6 bases). This CDR3 is 13 amino acids long. Trimming removed 5 bases from V and 8 bases from J, with 15 bases in between. CDR1 MNHEY and CDR2 SVGAGI come from the germline V gene. DNA of the CDR3: TGTGCCAGCAGTGAATCAGGGGTATTGGGCTACACCTTC. This codes for CASSESGVLGYTF.

The J gene is TRBJ2-2, the V gene TRBV5-1; 7 bases match TRBD1. Unmatched junction bases numbered 2, after V lost 4 bases and J lost 2 bases. Germline CDR1 SGHRS, CDR2 YFSETQ. CDR3 length equals 14 residues. CDR3 DNA sequence: TGCGCCAGCAGCCGGGACAGCAACACCGGGGAGCTGTTTTTT. This codes for CASSRDSNTGELFF.